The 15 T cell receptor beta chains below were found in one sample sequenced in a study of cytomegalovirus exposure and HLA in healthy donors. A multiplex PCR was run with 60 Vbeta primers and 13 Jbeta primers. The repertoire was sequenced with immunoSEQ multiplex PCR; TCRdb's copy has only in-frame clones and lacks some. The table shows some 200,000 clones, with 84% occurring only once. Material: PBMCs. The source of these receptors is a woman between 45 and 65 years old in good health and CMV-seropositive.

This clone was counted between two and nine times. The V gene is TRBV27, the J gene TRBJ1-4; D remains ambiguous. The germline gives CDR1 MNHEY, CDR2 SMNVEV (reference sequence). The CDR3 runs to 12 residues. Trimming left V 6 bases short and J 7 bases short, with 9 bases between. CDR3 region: CASRLGSEKLFF. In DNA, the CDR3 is TGTGCCAGCAGGTTGGGGAGTGAAAAACTGTTTTTT. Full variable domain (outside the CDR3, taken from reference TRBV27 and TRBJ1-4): EAQVTQNPRYLITVTGKKLTVTCSQNMNHEYMSWYRQDPGLGLRQIYYSMNVEVTDKGDVPEGYKVSRKEKRNFPLILESPSPNQTSLYFCASRLGSEKLFFGSGTQLSVL.

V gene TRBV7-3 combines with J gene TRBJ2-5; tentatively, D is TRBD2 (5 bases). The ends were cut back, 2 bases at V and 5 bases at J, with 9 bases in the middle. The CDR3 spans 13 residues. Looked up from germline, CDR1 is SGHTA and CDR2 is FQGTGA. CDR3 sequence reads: CASSLGQRETQYF. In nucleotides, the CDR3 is TGTGCCAGCAGCTTAGGTCAGCGGGAGACCCAGTACTTC.

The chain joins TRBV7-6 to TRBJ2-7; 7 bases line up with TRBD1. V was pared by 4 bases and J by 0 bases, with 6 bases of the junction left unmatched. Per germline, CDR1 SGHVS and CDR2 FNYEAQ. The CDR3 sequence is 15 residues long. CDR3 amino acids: CASSSAGTDSYEQYF. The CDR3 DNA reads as TGTGCCAGCAGCTCCGCCGGGACAGACTCCTACGAGCAGTACTTC.

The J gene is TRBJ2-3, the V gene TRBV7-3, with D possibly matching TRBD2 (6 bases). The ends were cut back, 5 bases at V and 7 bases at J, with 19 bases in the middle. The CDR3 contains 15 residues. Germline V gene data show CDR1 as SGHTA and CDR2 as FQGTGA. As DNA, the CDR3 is TGTGCCAGCAGCCCCGGGGGAGCGAAGATCAATACGCAGTATTTT. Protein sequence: CASSPGGAKINTQYF.

The CDR3 DNA follows: TGTGCCAGCAGCTGGGACAGGGGTTCTCAGCCCCAGCATTTT. Its translation: CASSWDRGSQPQHF. This chain uses TRBV7-2 with TRBJ1-5; 10 nucleotides align to TRBD1. V lost 4 bases and J lost 6; bases outside the gene matches: 3. Germline-derived CDR1 and CDR2 are SGHTA and FQGNSA. The CDR3 sequence is 14 residues long.

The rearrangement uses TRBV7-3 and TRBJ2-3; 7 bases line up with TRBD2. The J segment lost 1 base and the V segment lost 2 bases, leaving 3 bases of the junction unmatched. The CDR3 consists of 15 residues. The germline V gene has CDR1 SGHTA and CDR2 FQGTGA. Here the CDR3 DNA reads TGTGCCAGCAGCTTAGGGGGGGGTCGCACAGATACGCAGTATTTT. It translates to CASSLGGGRTDTQYF.

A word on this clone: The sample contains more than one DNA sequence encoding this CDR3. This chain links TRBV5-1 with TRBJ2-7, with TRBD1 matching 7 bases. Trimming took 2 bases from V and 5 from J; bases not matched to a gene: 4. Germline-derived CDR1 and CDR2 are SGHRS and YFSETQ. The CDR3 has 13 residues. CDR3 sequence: CASSLRQGHEQYF. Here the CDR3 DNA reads TGCGCCAGCAGCTTACGACAGGGCCACGAGCAGTACTTC.

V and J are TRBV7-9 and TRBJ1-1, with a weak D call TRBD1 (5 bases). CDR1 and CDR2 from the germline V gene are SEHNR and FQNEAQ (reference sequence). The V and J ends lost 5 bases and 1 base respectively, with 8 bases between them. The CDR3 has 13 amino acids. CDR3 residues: CASSLTANTEAFF. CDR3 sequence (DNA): TGTGCCAGCAGCCTGACAGCGAACACTGAAGCTTTCTTT. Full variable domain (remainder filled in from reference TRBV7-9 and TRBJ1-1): DTGVSQNPRHKITKRGQNVTFRCDPISEHNRLYWYRQTLGQGPEFLTYFQNEAQLEKSRLLSDRFSAERPKGSFSTLEIQRTEQGDSAMYLCASSLTANTEAFFGQGTRLTVV.

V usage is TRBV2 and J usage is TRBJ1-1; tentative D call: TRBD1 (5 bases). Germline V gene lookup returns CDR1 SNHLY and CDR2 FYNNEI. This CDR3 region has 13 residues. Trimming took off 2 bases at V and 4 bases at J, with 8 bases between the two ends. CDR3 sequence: CASSENGGTEAFF. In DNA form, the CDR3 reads TGTGCCAGCAGTGAAAACGGGGGCACTGAAGCTTTCTTT. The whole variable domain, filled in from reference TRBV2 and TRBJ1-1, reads EPEVTQTPSHQVTQMGQEVILRCVPISNHLYFYWYRQILGQKVEFLVSFYNNEISEKSEIFDDQFSVERPDGSNFTLKIRSTKLEDSAMYFCASSENGGTEAFFGQGTRLTVV.

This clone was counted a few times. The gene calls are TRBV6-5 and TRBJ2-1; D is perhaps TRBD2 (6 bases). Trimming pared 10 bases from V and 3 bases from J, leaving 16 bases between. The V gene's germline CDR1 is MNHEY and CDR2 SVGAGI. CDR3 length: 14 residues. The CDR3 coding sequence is TGTGCCACCCGCCGTGGGGGGAGCTACAATGAGCAGTTCTTC. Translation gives CATRRGGSYNEQFF.

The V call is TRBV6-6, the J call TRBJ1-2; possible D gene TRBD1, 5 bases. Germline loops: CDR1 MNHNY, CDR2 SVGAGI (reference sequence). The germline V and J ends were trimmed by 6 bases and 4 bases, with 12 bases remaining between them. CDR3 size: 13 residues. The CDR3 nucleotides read TGTGCCAGCAGCCCGAGTGGGGCCTATGGCTACACCTTC. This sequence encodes CASSPSGAYGYTF.

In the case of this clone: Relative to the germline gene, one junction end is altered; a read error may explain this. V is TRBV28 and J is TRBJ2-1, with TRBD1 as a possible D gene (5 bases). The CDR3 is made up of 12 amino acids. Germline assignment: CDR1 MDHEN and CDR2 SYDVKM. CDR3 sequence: CASSVGHNEQFF. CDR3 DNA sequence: TGTGCCAGCAGTGTAGGACACAATGAGCAATTCTTC.

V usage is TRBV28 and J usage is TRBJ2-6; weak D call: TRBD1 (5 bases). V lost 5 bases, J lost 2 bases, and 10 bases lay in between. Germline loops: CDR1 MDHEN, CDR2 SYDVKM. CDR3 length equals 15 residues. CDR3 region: CASSITGPGANVLTF. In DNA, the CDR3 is TGTGCCAGCAGTATAACAGGACCTGGGGCCAACGTCCTGACTTTC.

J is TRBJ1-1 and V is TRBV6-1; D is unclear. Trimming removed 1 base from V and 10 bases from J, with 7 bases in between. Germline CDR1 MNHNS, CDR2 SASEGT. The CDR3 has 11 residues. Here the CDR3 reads CASSEGRGAFF. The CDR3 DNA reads TGTGCCAGCAGTGAAGGGCGGGGAGCTTTCTTT.

CDR3 bases: TGCGCCAGCAGCCAAACAGCTTCGGGGTACGAGCAGTACTTC. It yields the protein CASSQTASGYEQYF. The J gene is TRBJ2-7, the V gene TRBV4-1; D may be TRBD2 (5 bases). Between the trimmed V and J ends, which lost 2 bases and 4 bases, there was a span of 12 bases. The germline V gene has CDR1 MGHRA and CDR2 YSYEKL. The CDR3 consists of 14 residues.